One sample yielded the 8 T cell receptor beta chains listed below, sequenced in a study of T-cell reconstitution after alpha-beta-depleted transplantation in children. Using unique molecular identifiers, the investigators prepared the TCRbeta library. One entry per CDR3 protein, called by TCRdb with MiXCR from the PCR reads. This sample has 100,000 or so distinct CDR3 sequences, with about 8% found just once. The sequences come from PBMCs, collected before TCRalphabeta/CD19-depleted stem cell transplant. These receptors originate from a boy between 2 and 10 years old with acute lymphoblastic leukemia, due to receive a stem cell transplant.

The V and J genes are TRBV7-8 and TRBJ1-6; 7 nucleotides agree with TRBD1. Germline values: CDR1 SGHVS, CDR2 FQNEAQ. CDR3 length: 17 amino acids. V trimming: 1 base; J trimming: 11 bases; junction bases outside the gene matches: 14. The CDR3 DNA is TGTGCCAGCAGCTTAGTACCAGTTGAAGGGGGCTGGACACCCCTCCACTTT. Translation gives CASSLVPVEGGWTPLHF. Drawing the rest from reference TRBV7-8 and TRBJ1-6, the complete variable domain is GAGVSQSPRYKVAKRGQDVALRCDPISGHVSLFWYQQALGQGPEFLTYFQNEAQLDKSGLPSDRFFAERPEGSVSTLKIQRTQQEDSAVYLCASSLVPVEGGWTPLHFGNGTRLTVT.

The sample holds a few counts of this clonotype. The V gene is TRBV7-8, the J gene TRBJ1-2; 7 nucleotides line up with TRBD1. V lost 3 bases, J lost 5 bases, and 6 bases stayed unmatched. Germline values: CDR1 SGHVS, CDR2 FQNEAQ. The CDR3 covers 14 residues. CDR3 in amino acids: CASSFDREGYGYTF. Here the CDR3 DNA reads TGTGCCAGCAGCTTCGACAGGGAGGGGTATGGCTACACCTTC. Variable domain in full (rest from reference TRBV7-8 and TRBJ1-2): GAGVSQSPRYKVAKRGQDVALRCDPISGHVSLFWYQQALGQGPEFLTYFQNEAQLDKSGLPSDRFFAERPEGSVSTLKIQRTQQEDSAVYLCASSFDREGYGYTFGSGTRLTVV.

A few counts support this clonotype. The rearrangement joins TRBV20-1 to TRBJ2-1, with D possibly TRBD1 on 5 matching bases. The V and J ends lost 7 bases and 7 bases respectively, with 11 bases between them. The germline CDR1 and CDR2 sequences are DFQATT and SNEGSKA (reference sequence). The CDR3 loop spans 11 amino acids. CDR3 sequence: CSGAGRNEQFF. The CDR3 nucleotides read TGCAGTGGGGCAGGGCGGAATGAGCAGTTCTTC.

This clonotype was detected ten times or more. The rearrangement uses TRBV7-8 and TRBJ2-7; no clear D gene. Trimming pared 8 bases from V and 6 bases from J, leaving 14 bases between. CDR3 length: 12 amino acids. Germline lookup yields CDR1 SGHVS and CDR2 FQNEAQ. CDR3 coding DNA: TGTGCCAGCTTCCCCGAATTAGGCGAGCAGTACTTC. Translating gives CASFPELGEQYF. The variable domain in full, with the rest retrieved from reference TRBV7-8 and TRBJ2-7, is GAGVSQSPRYKVAKRGQDVALRCDPISGHVSLFWYQQALGQGPEFLTYFQNEAQLDKSGLPSDRFFAERPEGSVSTLKIQRTQQEDSAVYLCASFPELGEQYFGPGTRLTVT.

This clonotype has ten or more counts. The chain links TRBV12-5 to TRBJ2-3, with D possibly matching TRBD2 (6 bases). The CDR3 covers 17 residues. The V and J ends lost 1 base and 0 bases respectively, with 14 bases between them. CDR1 LGHNT and CDR2 FRNRAP come from the germline V gene. The CDR3 DNA sequence: TGTGCTAGTGGTTTGGGTTTTAGCGGTACTAGCACAGATACGCAGTATTTT. Translating it yields CASGLGFSGTSTDTQYF.

The chain recombines TRBV12-3 or TRBV12-4 with TRBJ1-5, with D unresolved. Trimming took off 3 bases at V and 6 bases at J, with 15 bases between the two ends. The CDR3 is 15 amino acids. The CDR3 DNA reads TGTGCCAGCAGTTTCACTTGGCGCCCGGGTCAGCCCCAGCATTTT. Its translation: CASSFTWRPGQPQHF.

This clonotype was found a few times. This rearrangement joins TRBV5-6 to TRBJ2-7, with D perhaps matching TRBD1 or TRBD2 (5 bases each). Germline V gives CDR1 SGHDT, CDR2 YYEEEE. The V and J ends lost 0 bases and 3 bases respectively, with 16 bases between them. This CDR3 has 16 amino acids. The DNA of the CDR3 is TGTGCCAGCAGCTTGGGGGTAAAGGGGACGAGCTACGAGCAGTACTTC. Protein sequence: CASSLGVKGTSYEQYF.

This chain joins TRBV6-2 or TRBV6-3 and TRBJ2-3; perhaps TRBD1 as D (5 bases). Germline-derived CDR1 and CDR2 are MNHEY and SVGEGT. V shed 5 bases and J shed 5 bases, with 14 bases lying between them. This CDR3 is 14 amino acids long. CDR3 DNA sequence: TGTGCCAGCAGTCTCAACGTAAGGGGAGATACGCAGTATTTT. Protein product: CASSLNVRGDTQYF.